This paragraph covers one TCR beta chain sequence. Its cognate antigen is unknown. Time point indicated: week 5, during vaccination. Vaccine doses each comprised 300 ug of mutant IDH1 20-mer peptide, with topical imiquimod. This entry comes from a study of a mutant IDH1 vaccine in newly diagnosed glioma. The protocol was immunoSEQ multiplex PCR, while the TCRdb copy is restricted to in-frame clones and leaves out a portion. The sample records 39,000 or so clones, about 84% being singletons. The V and J ends lost 4 bases and 6 bases, in that order; junction bases with no gene match: 8. The CDR3 loop spans 14 amino acids. In germline, CDR1 is MNHEY, CDR2 SVGAGI.

The sequence came from a man aged 40-55 years with glioma. The source was PBMCs, collected from a glioma patient whose treatment included an IDH1 peptide vaccine. The genes are TRBV6-5 and TRBJ1-2; 7 positions match TRBD1. CDR3 bases: TGTGCCAGCAGTTTAGGATTAGGGGGCCATGGCTACACCTTC. It translates to CASSLGLGGHGYTF.